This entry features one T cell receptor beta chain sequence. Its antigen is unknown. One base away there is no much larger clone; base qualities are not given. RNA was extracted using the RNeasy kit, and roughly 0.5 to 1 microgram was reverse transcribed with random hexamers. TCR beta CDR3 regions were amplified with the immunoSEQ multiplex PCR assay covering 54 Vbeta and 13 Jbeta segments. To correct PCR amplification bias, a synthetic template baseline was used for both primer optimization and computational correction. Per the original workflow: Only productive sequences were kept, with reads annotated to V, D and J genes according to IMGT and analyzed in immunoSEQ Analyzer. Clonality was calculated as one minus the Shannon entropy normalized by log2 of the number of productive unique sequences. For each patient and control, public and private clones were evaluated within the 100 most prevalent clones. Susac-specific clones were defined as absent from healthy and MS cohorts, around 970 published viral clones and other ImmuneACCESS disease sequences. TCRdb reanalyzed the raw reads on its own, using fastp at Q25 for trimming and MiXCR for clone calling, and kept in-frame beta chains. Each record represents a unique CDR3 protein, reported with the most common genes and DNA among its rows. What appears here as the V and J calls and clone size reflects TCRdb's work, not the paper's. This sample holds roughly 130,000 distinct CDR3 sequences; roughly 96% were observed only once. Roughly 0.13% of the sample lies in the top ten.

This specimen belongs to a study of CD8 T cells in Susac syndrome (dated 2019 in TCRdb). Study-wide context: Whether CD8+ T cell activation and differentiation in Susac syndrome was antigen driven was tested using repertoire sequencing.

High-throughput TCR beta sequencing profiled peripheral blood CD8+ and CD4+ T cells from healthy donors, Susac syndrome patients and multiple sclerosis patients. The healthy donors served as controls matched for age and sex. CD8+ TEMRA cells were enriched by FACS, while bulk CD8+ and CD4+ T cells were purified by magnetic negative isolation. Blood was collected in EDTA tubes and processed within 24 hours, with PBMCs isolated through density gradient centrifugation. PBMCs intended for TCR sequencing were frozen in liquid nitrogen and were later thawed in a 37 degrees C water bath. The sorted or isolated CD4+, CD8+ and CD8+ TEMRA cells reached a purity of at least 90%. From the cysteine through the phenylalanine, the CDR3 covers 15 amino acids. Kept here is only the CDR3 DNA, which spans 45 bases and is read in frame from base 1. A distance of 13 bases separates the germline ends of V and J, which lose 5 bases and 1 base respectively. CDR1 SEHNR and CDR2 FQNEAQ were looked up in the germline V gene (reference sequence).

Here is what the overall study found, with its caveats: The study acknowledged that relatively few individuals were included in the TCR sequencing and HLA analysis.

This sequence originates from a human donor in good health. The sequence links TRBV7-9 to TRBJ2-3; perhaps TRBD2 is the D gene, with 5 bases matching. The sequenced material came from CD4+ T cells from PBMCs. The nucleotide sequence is TGTGCCAGCAGCGCCGGCAAGGGAGGCACAGATACGCAGTATTTT. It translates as CASSAGKGGTDTQYF.